This note documents a single TCR beta chain sequence. The data were produced by immunoSEQ multiplex PCR, yet TCRdb's version contains in-frame clones alone and is incomplete. Of about 92,000 clones listed, almost 70% are singletons. The data stem from a study of shared clonotypes between healthy human individuals. Sequenced input: memory CD8+ T cells sorted from blood. Documented subset: CD45RO+ cells pooled with CCR7-negative TemRA cells. The sequence came from a man aged 25-40 years in good health.

CDR3 region: CASSRAGLATKETQYF. CDR3 sequence (DNA): TGTGCCAGTAGTAGGGCGGGACTAGCGACAAAAGAGACCCAGTACTTC. V is TRBV19 and J is TRBJ2-5; 10 bases agree with TRBD2. The V and J ends lost 4 bases and 3 bases, in that order; junction bases with no gene match: 8. The CDR3 has 16 amino acids. Looked up from germline, CDR1 is LNHDA and CDR2 is SQIVND (reference sequence).